Listed below are T cell receptor beta chains from one sample, sequenced in a study of CXCR3-negative and CXCR3-positive naive CD8 T cells. From the 5' RACE reads, TCRdb lists one entry per CDR3 protein and no DNA. This sample's table reports about 110,000 distinct CDR3 sequences. Sequenced sample: naive CXCR3+ CD8+ T cells from blood. The receptors derive from a human donor in good health. Some clones in this sample may be carry-over from other donors' samples. The CDR3 runs from the conserved cysteine through the conserved F or W. Each record gives: V gene, J gene, CDR3 protein.

>TRBV6-2/TRBV6-3|TRBJ2-7
CASSRTDASYEQYF
>TRBV29-1|TRBJ1-2
CSVMGSYGYTF
>TRBV19|TRBJ1-5
CASLEGGQPQHF
>TRBV21-1|TRBJ2-3
CASSKAGRWAADTQYF
>TRBV19|TRBJ1-5
CASSIWGGQPQHF
>TRBV29-1|TRBJ2-7
CSVEGLAGTYEQYF
>TRBV28|TRBJ2-7
CASSTGTGLPGHEQYF
>TRBV28|TRBJ2-7
CASMPGFSYEQYF
>TRBV29-1|TRBJ1-1
CSVEGGQDEAFF
>TRBV19|TRBJ1-1
CASSIGYTEAFF
>TRBV10-2|TRBJ1-5
CASRGDRGFQPQHF
>TRBV29-1|TRBJ2-7
CSSTDSYEQYF
>TRBV5-6|TRBJ2-7
CASSLRDLYEQYF
>TRBV29-1|TRBJ1-1
CSVRGGEGLNTEAFF
>TRBV6-5|TRBJ2-3
CASSPLAYRTDTQYF
>TRBV5-6|TRBJ2-7
CATQRRGDLYEQYF
>TRBV21-1|TRBJ1-6
CASRVSPYNSPLHF
>TRBV11-3|TRBJ2-1
CASSLVRGSSYNEQFF
>TRBV5-1|TRBJ2-7
CASSFFMGTEEQYF
>TRBV12-3/TRBV12-4|TRBJ1-1
CASSFGGHTEAFF
>TRBV20-1|TRBJ2-7
CSASGTSGSSYEQYF
>TRBV5-1|TRBJ1-1
CASSLGVLGAEAFF
>TRBV20-1|TRBJ2-7
CSASGGGDLDEQYF
>TRBV15|TRBJ2-1
CATSRDRGLEPYNEQFF
>TRBV19|TRBJ1-5
CASSIIRDGPNQPQHF
>TRBV15|TRBJ2-1
CATSRDRVSYNEQFF
>TRBV6-5|TRBJ2-2
CASSYSMGTNTGELFF
>TRBV14|TRBJ2-3
CASSQVPGSGGPSTDTQYF
>TRBV29-1|TRBJ1-2
CSAHTGFGYTF
>TRBV18|TRBJ1-5
CASSPPGIANQPQHF
>TRBV21-1|TRBJ2-7
CASSKQGVPLYEQYF
>TRBV5-1|TRBJ1-2
CASSSTGDPSSF
>TRBV4-1|TRBJ2-3
CASSQPRTGTDTQYF
>TRBV28|TRBJ1-1
CASRTKWAVNTEAFF
>TRBV30|TRBJ2-1
CAWSVANYNEQFF
>TRBV24-1|TRBJ2-2
CATSDFRSGTDGELFF
>TRBV29-1|TRBJ2-3
CSGDQLTGNTQYF
>TRBV20-1|TRBJ2-5
CSATGQNQETQYF
>TRBV29-1|TRBJ1-2
CSVYGQVSLGYTF
>TRBV29-1|TRBJ1-1
CSAGDPNTEAFF
>TRBV7-2|TRBJ1-3
CASSLLYRSGFGNTIYF
>TRBV21-1|TRBJ2-7
CASRTASGGPYEQYF
>TRBV5-1|TRBJ2-7
CASSQGLASYEQYF
>TRBV25-1|TRBJ2-5
CASSPGETQYF
>TRBV4-3|TRBJ2-7
CASSQEFRTQLYEQYF
>TRBV5-4|TRBJ2-3
CASSLYPDTQYF